These T cell receptor beta chains were read from a single sample in a study of OX40 agonist ivuxolimab in advanced cancers. Sequencing was performed with immunoSEQ multiplex PCR; in TCRdb, only in-frame clones are kept and a portion is missing. The data show 77,000 or so clones, about 85% seen once. The sample consisted of CD4+ or CD8+ T cells sorted from blood, taken in a trial of the OX40 agonist ivuxolimab. These receptors were obtained from an adult with an advanced solid tumor such as melanoma, head and neck, liver or kidney cancer. The CDR3 runs from the conserved cysteine through the conserved F or W. D genes are given only for firm matches. Not every row has a clone size; where given, it reads once, few, many or a size class.

v_call	d_call	j_call	cdr3_length	clone_size	cdr3_aa	cdr3_nt
TRBV11-2	TRBD1	TRBJ1-2	13	NA	CASSQTGNYGYTF	TGTGCCAGCAGTCAGACAGGGAACTATGGCTACACCTTC
TRBV30	NA	TRBJ1-3	12	NA	CAWSVRGNTIYF	TGTGCCTGGAGTGTACGAGGAAACACCATATATTTT
TRBV10-3	NA	TRBJ2-6	14	once	CAIEEAYGANVLTF	TGTGCCATCGAGGAGGCTTATGGGGCCAACGTCCTGACTTTC
TRBV6-5	NA	TRBJ2-7	12	NA	CASSRQGHEQYF	TGTGCCAGCTCTCGTCAGGGTCACGAGCAGTACTTC
TRBV30	NA	TRBJ1-4	14	NA	CAWGQSATNEKLFF	TGTGCCTGGGGGCAGAGTGCAACTAATGAAAAACTGTTTTTT
TRBV1	NA	TRBJ1-2	15	NA	CTSSQTWDCSKGYTF	TGCACCAGCAGCCAGACCTGGGACTGCTCCAAAGGCTACACCTTC
TRBV5-5	TRBD2	TRBJ2-1	17	NA	CASSPLVAGGPYNEQFF	TGTGCCAGCAGCCCCTTGGTAGCGGGAGGGCCCTACAATGAGCAGTTCTTC
TRBV4-1	NA	TRBJ2-2	14	NA	CASSHLGGTGELFF	TGCGCCAGCAGCCACCTTGGGGGAACCGGGGAGCTGTTTTTT
TRBV29-1	TRBD1	TRBJ1-1	14	NA	CSVDRQGAGTEAFF	TGCAGCGTTGACAGACAGGGGGCGGGCACTGAAGCTTTCTTT
TRBV18	NA	TRBJ2-5	14	NA	CASSPPGGLETQYF	TGTGCCAGCTCACCACCAGGAGGGTTGGAGACCCAGTACTTC
TRBV19	NA	TRBJ2-3	13	NA	CASSIDLTDTQYF	TGTGCCAGTAGTATAGATTTAACGGATACGCAGTATTTT
TRBV2	TRBD2	TRBJ2-1	13	few	CASNAGGANEQFF	TGTGCCAGCAACGCGGGAGGAGCCAATGAGCAGTTCTTC
TRBV7-2	NA	TRBJ2-7	14	NA	CASSPVGASYEQYF	TGTGCCAGCAGCCCTGTCGGTGCATCCTACGAGCAGTACTTC
TRBV7-2	NA	TRBJ1-5	14	few	CASSSGVSNQPQHF	TGTGCCAGCAGCTCGGGGGTTAGCAATCAGCCCCAGCATTTT
TRBV4-1	NA	TRBJ2-1	15	NA	CASSQVPIYSNEQFF	TGCGCCAGCAGCCAAGTCCCCATTTACTCCAATGAGCAGTTCTTC
TRBV7-8	TRBD2	TRBJ2-1	15	NA	CASSPSGRSYNEQFF	TGTGCCAGCAGCCCAAGCGGGAGGTCCTACAATGAGCAGTTCTTC
TRBV16	NA	TRBJ1-2	12	few	CASSQSGYGYTF	TGTGCCAGCAGCCAATCAGGGTATGGCTACACCTTC
TRBV7-8	TRBD2	TRBJ2-7	17	NA	CASSLVGTSGGDYEQYF	TGTGCCAGCAGCTTAGTTGGGACTAGCGGGGGGGATTACGAGCAGTACTTC
TRBV6-5	TRBD2	TRBJ2-1	15	NA	CASSSSGGAFNEQFF	TGTGCCAGCAGTTCTAGCGGGGGGGCCTTCAATGAGCAGTTCTTC
TRBV6-6	NA	TRBJ1-5	15	NA	CASSPGRGSNQPQHF	TGTGCCAGCAGTCCGGGGAGGGGCAGCAATCAGCCCCAGCATTTT
TRBV7-2	NA	TRBJ2-3	13	few	CASSQERGDTQYF	TGTGCCAGCAGCCAGGAGAGGGGGGATACGCAGTATTTT
TRBV7-2	NA	TRBJ2-1	15	NA	CASSLSGQKTSEQFF	TGTGCCAGCAGCTTATCGGGACAAAAAACTAGTGAGCAGTTCTTC
TRBV7-3	TRBD2	TRBJ2-1	15	NA	CASSLRGTSGNEQFF	TGTGCCAGCAGCTTACGAGGGACTAGTGGCAATGAGCAGTTCTTC
TRBV7-2	TRBD2	TRBJ2-1	15	NA	CASSHVGVAGDEQFF	TGTGCCAGCAGCCACGTAGGGGTAGCGGGAGATGAGCAGTTCTTC
TRBV5-4	NA	TRBJ2-3	14	NA	CASSLTGFSDTQYF	TGTGCCAGCAGCTTGACTGGTTTTTCGGATACGCAGTATTTT
TRBV27	TRBD1	TRBJ1-1	14	NA	CASSPRQGGAEAFF	TGTGCCAGCAGTCCCCGACAGGGCGGGGCTGAAGCTTTCTTT
TRBV4-1	NA	TRBJ2-5	14	NA	CASSQGRGQETQYF	TGCGCCAGCAGCCAAGGGCGGGGTCAAGAGACCCAGTACTTC
TRBV6-6	NA	TRBJ1-1	11	once	CASSQRQEAFF	TGTGCCAGCAGTCAGAGACAGGAAGCTTTCTTT
TRBV2	NA	TRBJ1-4	12	NA	CASGQINEKLFF	TGTGCCAGCGGACAGATTAATGAAAAACTGTTTTTT
TRBV25-1	NA	TRBJ2-3	14	NA	CASSATGSTDTQYF	TGTGCCAGCAGTGCCACAGGGAGCACAGATACGCAGTATTTT
TRBV10-1	NA	TRBJ2-3	11	few	CASGSTDTQYF	TGCGCCAGCGGCAGCACAGATACGCAGTATTTT
TRBV27	NA	TRBJ2-7	15	NA	CASSQQGSGSYEQYF	TGTGCCAGCAGCCAACAGGGCTCGGGCTCCTACGAGCAGTACTTC
TRBV4-1	TRBD2	TRBJ2-7	14	NA	CASSHSGTSYEQYF	TGCGCCAGCAGCCATTCCGGGACTAGCTACGAGCAGTACTTC
TRBV2	NA	TRBJ2-5	11	NA	CASSEGETQYF	TGTGCCAGCAGTGAGGGAGAGACCCAGTACTTC
TRBV27	NA	TRBJ1-2	14	NA	CASSLGGLPYSYTF	TGTGCCAGCAGTTTAGGGGGACTGCCCTATAGCTACACCTTC
TRBV18	TRBD1	TRBJ1-4	16	NA	CASSPSGQGTNEKLFF	TGTGCCAGCTCACCAAGCGGACAGGGGACTAATGAAAAACTGTTTTTT
TRBV19	NA	TRBJ2-7	13	NA	CASSIQGGYEQYF	TGTGCCAGTAGTATTCAAGGGGGCTACGAGCAGTACTTC
TRBV25-1	NA	TRBJ1-5	12	NA	CASRIGQGPQHF	TGTGCCAGCAGGATAGGGCAAGGGCCCCAGCATTTT
TRBV7-8	NA	TRBJ1-1	15	NA	CASSWSTGQNTEAFF	TGTGCCAGCAGCTGGAGTACAGGGCAGAACACTGAAGCTTTCTTT
TRBV11-2	NA	TRBJ1-4	13	once	CASSPEGFEKLFF	TGTGCCAGCAGCCCGGAGGGTTTCGAAAAACTGTTTTTT
TRBV2	NA	TRBJ2-1	14	NA	CASKGGSSYNEQFF	TGTGCCAGCAAGGGGGGGAGCTCCTACAATGAGCAGTTCTTC
TRBV2	NA	TRBJ1-1	12	NA	CASSAEGVGAFF	TGTGCCAGCAGCGCAGAGGGGGTTGGGGCTTTCTTT
TRBV10-3	NA	TRBJ2-3	12	NA	CAIQAGTDTQYF	TGTGCCATTCAGGCAGGGACAGATACGCAGTATTTT
TRBV5-4	TRBD1	TRBJ2-7	14	NA	CASTKPGTANEQYF	TGTGCCAGCACCAAACCCGGGACAGCAAACGAGCAGTACTTC
TRBV6-1	TRBD1	TRBJ1-2	14	NA	CASIPRDRDYGYTF	TGTGCCAGCATTCCCCGGGACAGGGACTATGGCTACACCTTC
TRBV6-6	NA	TRBJ2-3	11	NA	CASTATGTQYF	TGTGCCAGCACGGCTACAGGTACGCAGTATTTT